The T cell receptor (beta chain) described here comes from a study of blood T cell repertoires in COVID-19. Study-level information: PBMCs, B-cell-depleted T cells, or T cells were the source of the cDNA or gDNA that made up the material.

Original processing methods: Amplification with reference gene primers provided the estimates of nucleated cell counts. Measured with immunoSEQ multiplex PCR; TCRdb has only the in-frame clones, and not every one. V, J and clone size are those of that table, while D and trimming were read from the DNA. The data show 20,000 to 30,000 clones, roughly 84% seen once. This clone was counted only a few times. Germline V gene lookup returns CDR1 SGHTA and CDR2 FQGTGA. This CDR3 spans 16 amino acids. Trimming stripped 5 bases from V and 2 bases from J, with 17 bases between. The sample taken for sequencing was peripheral blood. The sequence came from a human donor in a cohort sampled during active COVID-19. The gene calls are TRBV7-3 and TRBJ2-3; D unresolved. The CDR3 nucleotides read TGTGCCAGCAGCCCCGATCGGTCAATCGCCACAGATACGCAGTATTTT. Its protein product is CASSPDRSIATDTQYF.